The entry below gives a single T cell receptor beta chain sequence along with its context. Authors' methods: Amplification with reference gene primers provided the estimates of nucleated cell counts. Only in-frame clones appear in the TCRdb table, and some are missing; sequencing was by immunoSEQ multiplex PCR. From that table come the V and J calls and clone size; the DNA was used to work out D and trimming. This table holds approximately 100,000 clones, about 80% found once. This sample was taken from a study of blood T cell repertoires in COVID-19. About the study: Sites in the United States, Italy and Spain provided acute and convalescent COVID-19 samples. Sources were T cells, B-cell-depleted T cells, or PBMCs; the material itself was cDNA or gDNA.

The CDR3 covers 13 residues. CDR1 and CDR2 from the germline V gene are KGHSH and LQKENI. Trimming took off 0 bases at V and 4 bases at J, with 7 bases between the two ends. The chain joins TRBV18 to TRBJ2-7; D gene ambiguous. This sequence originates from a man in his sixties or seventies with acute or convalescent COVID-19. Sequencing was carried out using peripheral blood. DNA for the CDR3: TGTGCCAGCTCACCACCGGGCCCTTACGAGCAGTACTTC. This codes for CASSPPGPYEQYF.